A selection of T cell receptor beta chains follows, all from one sample in a study of control samples from healthy donors and cancer patients. Measured with immunoSEQ multiplex PCR; TCRdb has only the in-frame clones, and not every one. The sample consists of about 140,000 clones, around 94% of them appearing once. The sequenced sample consisted of blood. These receptors were obtained from a man aged 40-49 years in good health. Each CDR3 is given with its conserved first and last residue.

CASSQERGAEETQYF	TRBV18	TRBJ2-5	15
CASSGLAGDMEKLFF	TRBV2	TRBJ1-4	15
CASSFSINLNTEAFF	TRBV7-8	TRBJ1-1	15
CASSPNRERNIQYF	TRBV4-2	TRBJ2-4	14
CASGLVVGDQPQHF	TRBV12-5	TRBJ1-5	14
CASSQASQPSYEQYF	TRBV3-1/TRBV3-2	TRBJ2-7	15
CASSFTSVYNEQFF	TRBV5-1	TRBJ2-1	14
CASSPGTGGSIQYF	TRBV5-1	TRBJ2-4	14
CASSTTSGEGGSTDTQYF	TRBV3-1/TRBV3-2	TRBJ2-3	18
CASSPVSGGPTGELFF	TRBV18	TRBJ2-2	16
CASSLAEGQGYSPLHF	TRBV5-1	TRBJ1-6	16
CASSSDRSGFIAEAFF	TRBV28	TRBJ1-1	16
CASSVETVGYEAQHF	TRBV7-2	TRBJ1-5	15
CASSSGSYTIYF	TRBV6-2/TRBV6-3	TRBJ1-3	12
CASSSPGTNTGELFF	TRBV28	TRBJ2-2	15
CASSPGQGFIGYTF	TRBV6-6	TRBJ1-2	14
CASSKGQQGAFGNTIYF	TRBV21-1	TRBJ1-3	17
CASSPRAGGNTEAFF	TRBV18	TRBJ1-1	15
CAWKAGASNQPQHF	TRBV30	TRBJ1-5	14
CASSVGGGRNTGELFF	TRBV9	TRBJ2-2	16
CASSQERGTGVGYTF	TRBV4-2	TRBJ1-2	15
CASSIRTGWAGELFF	TRBV7-2	TRBJ2-2	15
CASSVDLAGAADTQYF	TRBV9	TRBJ2-3	16
CASSLGVLSNTEAFF	TRBV5-1	TRBJ1-1	15
CASYRDGTDTQYF	TRBV6-5	TRBJ2-3	13
CAISRLAGTYEQYF	TRBV10-3	TRBJ2-7	14
CASSFNVQETQYF	TRBV12-3/TRBV12-4	TRBJ2-5	13
CASGLVLGQGPYEQYF	TRBV12-5	TRBJ2-7	16
CASSPGPFEAFF	TRBV7-9	TRBJ1-1	12
CSAPFSGIGFF	TRBV20-1	TRBJ2-1	11
CASSSLSNEQYF	TRBV12-3/TRBV12-4	TRBJ2-7	12
CASSTQGSEAFF	TRBV16	TRBJ1-1	12
CASSSFTTAGSTDTQYF	TRBV27	TRBJ2-3	17
CASSNYRDQPQHF	TRBV19	TRBJ1-5	13
CASSYSGGDTGELFF	TRBV6-5	TRBJ2-2	15
CASSSEGFQPQHF	TRBV27	TRBJ1-5	13
CASSVADRGADTQYF	TRBV9	TRBJ2-3	15
CASSVAGDNHGELFF	TRBV9	TRBJ2-2	15
CASSQRGMSEAFF	TRBV6-5	TRBJ1-1	13
CASSYSTAKEKLFF	TRBV6-5	TRBJ1-4	14
CASSQDRVNGYTF	TRBV3-1/TRBV3-2	TRBJ1-2	13
CASSLGQGDLAKNIQYF	TRBV13	TRBJ2-4	17
CASSFSGALGYTF	TRBV12-3/TRBV12-4	TRBJ1-2	13
CASSPGGGETQYF	TRBV18	TRBJ2-5	13
CASSSSGSGDGTDTQYF	TRBV7-3	TRBJ2-3	17
CASSHQGTATEAFF	TRBV3-1/TRBV3-2	TRBJ1-1	14
CATSGNSWNEQFF	TRBV24-1	TRBJ2-1	13
CAWSASNYGYTF	TRBV30	TRBJ1-2	12
CASAPPTGTPGF	TRBV9	TRBJ1-3	12
CASSLGTSGNNEQYF	TRBV7-9	TRBJ2-7	15
CASSLEGDRGDGYTF	TRBV5-6	TRBJ1-2	15
CASSEWTGIYEQYF	TRBV10-2	TRBJ2-7	14
CASSGGRTSNNEQFF	TRBV9	TRBJ2-1	15
CASSLNLGGQKGEAFF	TRBV5-1	TRBJ1-1	16
CASSSGQLNYGYTF	TRBV7-9	TRBJ1-2	14